Shown below are 22 T cell receptor beta chains from a single sample sequenced in a study of shared clonotypes between healthy human individuals. The table came from immunoSEQ multiplex PCR; TCRdb's copy has only in-frame clones and leaves some out. The table shows more than 1 million clones, with approximately 78% occurring only once. Sequencing input: memory CD4+ T cells from PBMCs. Subset noted: CD45RA-negative fraction. All receptors come from a man aged 18 to 30 in good health. Some clones in this sample may be carry-over from other donors' samples.

This clone was detected ten times or more. This same CDR3 is encoded by further DNA sequences in the sample. The V call is TRBV27, the J call TRBJ2-2; 7 positions agree with TRBD1. This CDR3 has 13 residues. Germline CDR1 is MNHEY and CDR2 is SMNVEV (reference sequence). The ends lost 5 bases at V and 6 bases at J; junction bases unmatched: 3. The DNA of the CDR3 is TGTGCCAGCAGTCCCCAGGGGGCCGGGGAGCTGTTTTTT. Its protein product is CASSPQGAGELFF.

The table lists this clone with a count of one. The rearrangement links TRBV11-3 to TRBJ1-2; weak D call: TRBD1 (5 bases). The CDR3 sequence is 11 residues long. V lost 8 bases and J 12 bases, leaving 16 bases between the germline ends. Germline V gene sequence: CDR1 SGHNT, CDR2 YENEEA. CDR3 residues: CASFVGTRNTF. The DNA for the CDR3 is TGTGCCAGCTTTGTAGGGACTCGGAACACCTTC. The entire variable domain, with the rest obtained from reference TRBV11-3 and TRBJ1-2, is as follows: EAGVVQSPRYKIIEKKQPVAFWCNPISGHNTLYWYLQNLGQGPELLIRYENEEAVDDSQLPKDRFSAERLKGVDSTLKIQPAELGDSAVYLCASFVGTRNTFGSGTRLTVV.

This clone was recorded many times. V and J are TRBV29-1 and TRBJ2-5, with D possibly TRBD1 on 5 matching bases. The CDR3 totals 12 residues. CDR1 and CDR2 from the germline V gene are SQVTM and ANQGSEA. Deletions cut 4 bases from V and 5 bases from J, with 11 bases between. In nucleotides, the CDR3 is TGCAGCGTTGGTTTCAGGGCTGAGACCCAGTACTTC. It is translated as CSVGFRAETQYF.

A note on this clone: The same CDR3 can be traced to other DNA sequences in this sample. This chain connects TRBV30 to TRBJ1-1, with D unclear. This CDR3 comprises 13 residues. CDR1 and CDR2 from the germline V gene are GTSNPN and SVGIG (reference sequence). The V and J ends lost 0 bases and 1 base respectively, with 6 bases between them. This CDR3 is CAWSVRGNTEAFF. The CDR3 DNA reads TGTGCCTGGAGTGTACGGGGGAACACTGAAGCTTTCTTT.

Only one count was recorded for this clone. The genes are TRBV5-1 and TRBJ2-2; D is unclear. There are 12 residues in the CDR3. Germline-derived CDR1 and CDR2 are SGHRS and YFSETQ. V was cut by 2 bases and J by 5 bases, with 4 bases left in between. The CDR3 sequence: CASSFHTGELFF. Written as DNA, the CDR3 is TGCGCCAGCAGCTTCCATACCGGGGAGCTGTTTTTT.

V is TRBV7-2 and J is TRBJ2-3; D remains ambiguous. This CDR3 has 14 amino acids. The V gene's germline CDR1 is SGHTA and CDR2 FQGNSA. Trimming removed 6 bases at V and 2 bases at J, with 12 bases between. CDR3 amino acids: CASSLNPVTDTQYF. The DNA for the CDR3 is TGTGCCAGCAGTTTAAACCCTGTCACAGATACGCAGTATTTT.

J is TRBJ2-1 and V is TRBV27; 9 positions agree with TRBD1. Trimming removed 1 base from V and 2 bases from J; junction bases left unmatched: 9. Germline CDR1 MNHEY, CDR2 SMNVEV (reference sequence). CDR3 size: 18 residues. CDR3 amino acids: CASSLYLRTGGAYNEQFF. CDR3 DNA sequence: TGTGCCAGCAGTTTATACCTCCGAACAGGGGGCGCCTACAATGAGCAGTTCTTC.

The chain carries TRBV30 and TRBJ1-6, with a possible D match to TRBD1 (5 bases). Between the trimmed V and J ends, which lost 2 bases and 6 bases, there was a span of 14 bases. In germline, CDR1 is GTSNPN, CDR2 SVGIG (reference sequence). This CDR3 has 15 residues. CDR3: CAWSRDPYINSPLHF. The CDR3 DNA reads as TGTGCCTGGAGTCGGGACCCGTATATTAATTCACCCCTCCACTTT.

The J gene is TRBJ1-2, the V gene TRBV18; no definite D call. Between the trimmed V and J ends, which lost 0 bases and 7 bases, there was a span of 12 bases. The CDR3 is 14 amino acids. Germline V gene data show CDR1 as KGHSH and CDR2 as LQKENI. The CDR3 DNA sequence: TGTGCCAGCTCACCACCCGCAGACCCAGCTGGCTACACCTTC. Translation: CASSPPADPAGYTF. Filled out from reference TRBV18 and TRBJ1-2, the complete variable domain reads NAGVMQNPRHLVRRRGQEARLRCSPMKGHSHVYWYRQLPEEGLKFMVYLQKENIIDESGMPKERFSAEFPKEGPSILRIQQVVRGDSAAYFCASSPPADPAGYTFGSGTRLTVV.

On this clone: The sample carries other DNA sequences with the same CDR3. The V and J genes are TRBV6-5 and TRBJ1-5; D uncertain. CDR1 MNHEY and CDR2 SVGAGI come from the germline V gene. V lost 4 bases and J 0 bases, leaving 10 bases between the germline ends. The CDR3 totals 15 residues. CDR3 in DNA: TGTGCCAGCAGTTCCTCGTTTCTTAGCAATCAGCCCCAGCATTTT. As protein: CASSSSFLSNQPQHF.

The chain carries TRBV13 and TRBJ2-1; either TRBD1 or TRBD2 may supply D (5 bases each). Germline CDR1 and CDR2: PRHDT and FYEKMQ (reference sequence). Trimming shortened V by 0 bases and J by 3 bases, and 21 bases separated the two germline ends. This CDR3 has 19 amino acids. The CDR3 DNA is TGTGCCAGCAGCTTAGGACGGGACGGGACCGGAGGATTCTACAATGAGCAGTTCTTC. Protein sequence: CASSLGRDGTGGFYNEQFF.

This clone was recorded many times. This chain joins TRBV7-9 and TRBJ1-1; the D is unclear. The CDR3 sequence is 12 residues long. Trimming left V 5 bases short and J 7 bases short, with 11 bases between. CDR1 SEHNR and CDR2 FQNEAQ come from the germline V gene (reference sequence). Here the CDR3 reads CASSPRGLEAFF. The DNA for the CDR3 is TGTGCCAGCAGCCCGAGAGGGCTTGAAGCTTTCTTT.

With respect to this clone: Other nucleotide sequences from this sample produce the same CDR3. The chain employs TRBV11-2 and TRBJ2-5; tentative D call: TRBD2 (5 bases). CDR3 size: 13 residues. Deletions cut 2 bases from V and 4 bases from J, with 8 bases between. Germline CDR1 is SGHAT and CDR2 is FQNNGV. As DNA, the CDR3 is TGTGCCAGCAGCTTACGGGCGGGAGAGACCCAGTACTTC. Protein: CASSLRAGETQYF. The full variable domain, completed using reference TRBV11-2 and TRBJ2-5, is EAGVAQSPRYKIIEKRQSVAFWCNPISGHATLYWYQQILGQGPKLLIQFQNNGVVDDSQLPKDRFSAERLKGVDSTLKIQPAKLEDSAVYLCASSLRAGETQYFGPGTRLLVL.

The table lists this clone with a few counts. The DNA of the CDR3 is TGTGCCAGCTCACCACCGCCGGGACAGGGATCAAGGGAGCAGTACTTC. The encoded protein is CASSPPPGQGSREQYF. The gene calls are TRBV18 and TRBJ2-7; 9 bases map to TRBD1. This CDR3 spans 16 amino acids. Trimming removed 0 bases from V and 7 bases from J; junction bases left unmatched: 10. Germline V gene sequence: CDR1 KGHSH, CDR2 LQKENI. The full variable domain, with the rest looked up from reference TRBV18 and TRBJ2-7, is NAGVMQNPRHLVRRRGQEARLRCSPMKGHSHVYWYRQLPEEGLKFMVYLQKENIIDESGMPKERFSAEFPKEGPSILRIQQVVRGDSAAYFCASSPPPGQGSREQYFGPGTRLTVT.

This chain links TRBV5-1 with TRBJ2-5; 9 bases line up with TRBD2. CDR3 length: 16 amino acids. V lost 0 bases to trimming and J lost 2 bases; unmatched junction nucleotides: 5. Per the germline V gene, CDR1 is SGHRS and CDR2 is YFSETQ. Here the CDR3 DNA reads TGCGCCAGCAGCTTGGATCTAGCGGGACTACAAGAGACCCAGTACTTC. Translated, it gives CASSLDLAGLQETQYF.

This chain connects TRBV9 to TRBJ2-1, with TRBD2 identical over 8 bases. V lost 0 bases to trimming and J lost 10 bases; unmatched junction nucleotides: 6. From germline, CDR1 is SGDLS and CDR2 YYNGEE. This CDR3 spans 14 amino acids. The CDR3 coding sequence is TGTGCCAGCAGCGTAGCGGGAGGGCCAGGGGAGCAGTTCTTC. Encoded protein: CASSVAGGPGEQFF.

The chain carries TRBV5-1 and TRBJ2-7; TRBD2 aligns across 7 bases. The CDR3 has 15 residues. Germline trimming cut 4 bases from V and 2 bases from J; bases unmatched to any gene: 9. Germline-derived CDR1 and CDR2 are SGHRS and YFSETQ. This chain's CDR3 is CASSPGTTNAYEQYF. Here the CDR3 DNA reads TGCGCCAGCAGCCCCGGGACTACTAATGCCTACGAGCAGTACTTC.

V usage is TRBV6-5 and J usage is TRBJ2-7; TRBD1 aligns across 9 bases. CDR1 and CDR2 from the germline V gene are MNHEY and SVGAGI. V gave up 2 bases and J gave up 2 bases; unmatched junction bases: 7. The CDR3 consists of 16 residues. The CDR3 sequence: CASSYAHTGGPYEQYF. The DNA of the CDR3 is TGTGCCAGCAGTTACGCTCATACAGGGGGCCCCTACGAGCAGTACTTC.

This clone was picked up one time. The chain recombines TRBV29-1 with TRBJ2-5; D uncertain. The CDR3 has 12 residues. Germline CDR1 SQVTM, CDR2 ANQGSEA. V was trimmed by 4 bases and J by 0 bases, leaving 6 bases between them. CDR3 amino acids: CSVGAYQETQYF. DNA for the CDR3: TGCAGCGTTGGTGCGTACCAAGAGACCCAGTACTTC.

This chain joins TRBV6-6 and TRBJ2-7; the match to TRBD2 covers 10 bases. V dropped 6 bases and J dropped 9; count of bases not matched to a gene: 14. CDR3 length: 15 amino acids. Germline values: CDR1 MNHNY, CDR2 SVGAGI (reference sequence). The CDR3 DNA reads as TGTGCCAGCAGCTGGACTAGCGGATCGCCAGGGGGGCAGTACTTC. Translation: CASSWTSGSPGGQYF.

The gene calls are TRBV29-1 and TRBJ2-7; no reliable D call. The length of the CDR3 is 14 residues. Trimming removed 4 bases at V and 2 bases at J, with 15 bases between. From germline, CDR1 is SQVTM and CDR2 ANQGSEA. This CDR3 reads CSVVGGARTYEQYF. The CDR3, as DNA: TGCAGCGTTGTCGGCGGCGCCAGAACCTACGAGCAGTACTTC.

In this sample, this clone turned up once. The chain links TRBV28 to TRBJ1-1; D remains ambiguous. Looked up from germline, CDR1 is MDHEN and CDR2 is SYDVKM. Trimming took off 4 bases at V and 3 bases at J, with 15 bases between the two ends. The CDR3 length is 15 residues. The CDR3 DNA is TGTGCCAGCAGTTCCCCAGGCCAGGCCTACACTGAAGCTTTCTTT. It yields the protein CASSSPGQAYTEAFF.